The 15 T cell receptor beta chains reported below all come from one sample, sequenced in a study of response to subunit inactivated influenza vaccine. TCRdb reanalysed the RT-PCR reads using MiXCR and keeps one entry per CDR3 protein. The table has about 520,000 distinct CDR3 sequences, about 25% seen once. This sample comprised CD4+ T cells sorted from PBMCs, obtained more than 4 days after vaccination. Receptor source: a man between 45 and 60 years old who received an inactivated influenza vaccine.

Only a few counts were recorded for this clonotype. The rearrangement links TRBV15 to TRBJ1-1; 7 bases line up with TRBD1. The CDR3 sequence is 14 residues long. V shed 3 bases and J 0 bases; nucleotides not matched to a gene: 1. Germline V CDR1 and CDR2: LNHNV, YYDKDF (reference sequence). The CDR3 DNA follows: TGTGCCACCAGCAGTGACAGGGTGAACACTGAAGCTTTCTTT. The encoded protein is CATSSDRVNTEAFF.

The sample holds a few counts of this clonotype. The chain is built from TRBV20-1 and TRBJ1-1, with D hard to call. Germline V lookup: CDR1 DFQATT, CDR2 SNEGSKA (reference sequence). The CDR3 covers 13 residues. V dropped 3 bases and J dropped 0 bases, with 8 bases sitting between them. CDR3 region: CSASLGMNTEAFF. CDR3 DNA: TGCAGTGCTAGTCTGGGGATGAACACTGAAGCTTTCTTT.

The chain uses TRBV29-1 and TRBJ1-1, with 9 bases aligning to TRBD1. CDR3 length: 13 amino acids. From germline, CDR1 is SQVTM and CDR2 ANQGSEA. The J segment lost 3 bases and the V segment lost 4 bases, leaving 3 bases of the junction unmatched. The CDR3 protein is CSVVRQGDTEAFF. Written as DNA, the CDR3 is TGCAGCGTTGTGAGACAGGGGGACACTGAAGCTTTCTTT.

This chain uses TRBV28 with TRBJ2-7; 9 bases fit TRBD1. Per the germline V gene, CDR1 is MDHEN and CDR2 is SYDVKM. The CDR3 is 15 amino acids. J gave up 2 bases and V 7 bases, and 9 bases lay outside the gene matches. CDR3 DNA sequence: TGTGCCAGCAATCAACAGGGGGCCTCACCCTACGAGCAGTACTTC. Translation gives CASNQQGASPYEQYF.

This chain connects TRBV7-6 to TRBJ2-1; TRBD2 matches 9 bases. CDR3 length equals 15 residues. Germline loops: CDR1 SGHVS, CDR2 FNYEAQ. Unmatched junction bases numbered 2, after V lost 2 bases and J lost 3 bases. CDR3 sequence reads: CASSLRSGGYNEQFF. CDR3 coding DNA: TGTGCCAGCAGCTTACGTAGCGGGGGCTACAATGAGCAGTTCTTC.

The rearrangement joins TRBV20-1 to TRBJ1-1, with 8 nucleotides matching TRBD1. CDR1 is DFQATT, CDR2 SNEGSKA, per germline (reference sequence). The CDR3 spans 12 residues. With V trimmed by 5 bases and J by 7 bases, 6 bases remained unmatched. The CDR3 sequence: CSAHQGAGEAFF. The CDR3 nucleotides read TGCAGTGCTCATCAGGGGGCCGGTGAAGCTTTCTTT.

The V call is TRBV5-1, the J call TRBJ2-2; D call uncertain. This CDR3 has 14 residues. The germline V gene encodes CDR1 SGHRS and CDR2 YFSETQ. V was trimmed by 4 bases and J by 1 base, leaving 8 bases between them. Written as DNA, the CDR3 is TGCGCCAGCAGCCCAGGAAAGAACACCGGGGAGCTGTTTTTT. The encoded protein is CASSPGKNTGELFF.

This clonotype showed up just a few times. The rearrangement uses TRBV12-3 or TRBV12-4 and TRBJ2-6, with D unclear. The CDR3 is 17 amino acids. Trimming shortened V by 3 bases and J by 0 bases, and 12 bases separated the two germline ends. The CDR3 sequence is CASSFHRRGSGANVLTF. As DNA, the CDR3 is TGTGCCAGCAGTTTCCATCGGCGAGGCTCTGGGGCCAACGTCCTGACTTTC.

This clonotype came up a few times. The genes are TRBV18 and TRBJ2-2; perhaps TRBD1 as D (6 bases). CDR3 length equals 15 residues. Per germline, CDR1 KGHSH and CDR2 LQKENI. V dropped 5 bases and J dropped 4 bases, with 14 bases sitting between them. The CDR3 protein is CASSSIGRGTGELFF. As DNA, the CDR3 is TGTGCCAGCTCATCTATCGGCAGGGGCACCGGGGAGCTGTTTTTT.

The chain employs TRBV28 and TRBJ2-7; D possibly uses TRBD1 or TRBD2 (5 bases each). The CDR3 spans 15 residues. Germline assignment: CDR1 MDHEN and CDR2 SYDVKM. V was clipped by 5 bases and J by 2 bases, with 16 bases between them. CDR3 region: CASSASGTVTYEQYF. Here the CDR3 DNA reads TGTGCCAGCAGTGCCTCCGGGACGGTAACCTACGAGCAGTACTTC. The whole variable domain, remainder taken from reference TRBV28 and TRBJ2-7, is DVKVTQSSRYLVKRTGEKVFLECVQDMDHENMFWYRQDPGLGLRLIYFSYDVKMKEKGDIPEGYSVSREKKERFSLILESASTNQTSMYLCASSASGTVTYEQYFGPGTRLTVT.

This clonotype was detected only a few times. The V and J genes are TRBV6-6 and TRBJ2-1, with D perhaps matching TRBD1 (5 bases). The CDR3 consists of 13 residues. Germline-derived CDR1 and CDR2 are MNHNY and SVGAGI (reference sequence). Trimming removed 2 bases from V and 5 bases from J, with 7 bases in between. CDR3 coding DNA: TGTGCCAGCAGTTACGACAGACACAATGAGCAGTTCTTC. As protein: CASSYDRHNEQFF.

This clonotype turned up a few times. This chain uses TRBV7-2 with TRBJ2-6; weak D call: TRBD1 (5 bases). The CDR3 has 15 amino acids. CDR1 is SGHTA and CDR2 is FQGNSA in the germline V gene. V was trimmed by 11 bases and J by 4 bases, leaving 18 bases between them. CDR3: CAGARGDGGANVLTF. The CDR3, as DNA: TGTGCCGGGGCAAGGGGTGATGGGGGGGCCAACGTCCTGACTTTC.

V usage is TRBV29-1 and J usage is TRBJ2-3; D unclear. The CDR3 length is 14 residues. From germline, CDR1 is SQVTM and CDR2 ANQGSEA. Trimming cost V 8 bases and J 7 bases, with 22 bases left between them. CDR3 in amino acids: CSYGIARFYNTQYF. The DNA of the CDR3 is TGCAGCTATGGAATAGCTCGTTTTTATAATACGCAGTATTTT.

The rearrangement uses TRBV29-1 and TRBJ2-1; no clear D. The germline gives CDR1 SQVTM, CDR2 ANQGSEA. The V end lost 4 bases, the J end lost 9 bases, and 19 bases lay between the germline ends. The length of the CDR3 is 14 residues. CDR3 coding DNA: TGCAGCGTTGGCAAACGGCAGATTGTAGGTGAGCAGTTCTTC. This sequence encodes CSVGKRQIVGEQFF.

This clonotype showed up just once. The chain employs TRBV4-3 and TRBJ2-1, with D maybe TRBD1 (5 bases). The V and J ends lost 0 bases and 0 bases respectively, with 12 bases between them. Germline CDR1 and CDR2: LGHNA and YSLEER. The CDR3 covers 17 residues. The CDR3 protein is CASSQDLRQGSYNEQFF. The CDR3, as DNA: TGCGCCAGCAGCCAAGATCTTAGGCAGGGCTCCTACAATGAGCAGTTCTTC.